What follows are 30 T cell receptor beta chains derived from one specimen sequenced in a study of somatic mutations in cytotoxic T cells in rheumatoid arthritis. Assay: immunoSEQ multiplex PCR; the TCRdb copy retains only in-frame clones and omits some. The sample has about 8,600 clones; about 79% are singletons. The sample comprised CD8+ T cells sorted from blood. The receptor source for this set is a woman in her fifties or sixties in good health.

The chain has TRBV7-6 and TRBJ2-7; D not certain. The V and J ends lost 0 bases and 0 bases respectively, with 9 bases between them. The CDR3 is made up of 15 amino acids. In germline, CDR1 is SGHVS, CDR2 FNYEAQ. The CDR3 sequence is CASSLALASSYEQYF. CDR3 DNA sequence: TGTGCCAGCAGCTTAGCCCTCGCGAGCTCCTACGAGCAGTACTTC.

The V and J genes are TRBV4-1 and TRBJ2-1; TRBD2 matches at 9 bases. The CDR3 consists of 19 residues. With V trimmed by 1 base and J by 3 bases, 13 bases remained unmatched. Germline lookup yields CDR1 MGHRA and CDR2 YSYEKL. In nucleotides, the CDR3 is TGCGCCAGCAGCCAAGTCCCTGGCGGGGGGGCACTTGGCTACAATGAGCAGTTCTTC. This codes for CASSQVPGGGALGYNEQFF.

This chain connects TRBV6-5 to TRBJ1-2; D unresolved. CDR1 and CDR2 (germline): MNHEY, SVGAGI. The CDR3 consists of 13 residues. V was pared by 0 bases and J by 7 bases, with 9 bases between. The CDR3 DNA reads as TGTGCCAGCAGTTACTCTGGGAGTCTTGGCTACACCTTC. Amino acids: CASSYSGSLGYTF.

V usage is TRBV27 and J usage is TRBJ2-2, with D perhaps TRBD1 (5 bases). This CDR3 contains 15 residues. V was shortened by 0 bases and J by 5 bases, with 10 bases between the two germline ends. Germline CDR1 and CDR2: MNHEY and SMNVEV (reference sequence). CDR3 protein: CASSLSPGITGELFF. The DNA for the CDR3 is TGTGCCAGCAGTTTATCACCAGGGATAACCGGGGAGCTGTTTTTT.

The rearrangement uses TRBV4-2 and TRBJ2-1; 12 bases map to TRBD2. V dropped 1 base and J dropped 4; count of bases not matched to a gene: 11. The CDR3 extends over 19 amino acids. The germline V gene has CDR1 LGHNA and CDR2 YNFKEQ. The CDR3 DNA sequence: TGTGCCAGCAGCCAAGCCCCCCACTCCGGGACTAGCGGGTACAATGAGCAGTTCTTC. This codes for CASSQAPHSGTSGYNEQFF.

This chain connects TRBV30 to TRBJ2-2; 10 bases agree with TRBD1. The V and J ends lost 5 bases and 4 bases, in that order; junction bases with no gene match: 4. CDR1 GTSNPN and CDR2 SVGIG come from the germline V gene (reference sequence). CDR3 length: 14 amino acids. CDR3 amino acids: CAWDRGQATGELFF. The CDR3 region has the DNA TGTGCCTGGGACAGGGGGCAGGCCACCGGGGAGCTGTTTTTT.

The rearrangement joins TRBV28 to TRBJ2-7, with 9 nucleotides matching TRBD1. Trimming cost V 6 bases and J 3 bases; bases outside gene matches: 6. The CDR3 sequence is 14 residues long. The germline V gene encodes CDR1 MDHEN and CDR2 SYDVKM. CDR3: CASRLGTGFYEQYF. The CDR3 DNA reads TGTGCCAGCAGGCTTGGGACAGGGTTCTACGAGCAGTACTTC.

CDR3 DNA sequence: TGTGCCAGCAGTTTAACCGGGACTACCTACGAGCAGTACTTC. Translated, it gives CASSLTGTTYEQYF. The chain carries TRBV27 and TRBJ2-7; 7 nucleotides line up with TRBD2. The CDR3 totals 14 residues. V was clipped by 2 bases and J by 2 bases; unmatched bases: 3. The germline CDR1 and CDR2 sequences are MNHEY and SMNVEV (reference sequence).

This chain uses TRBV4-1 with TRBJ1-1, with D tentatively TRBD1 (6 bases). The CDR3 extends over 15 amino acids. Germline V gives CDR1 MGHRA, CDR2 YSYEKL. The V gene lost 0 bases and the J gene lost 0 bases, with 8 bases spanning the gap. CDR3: CASSQDRTVNTEAFF. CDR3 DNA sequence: TGCGCCAGCAGCCAAGATCGGACAGTGAACACTGAAGCTTTCTTT.

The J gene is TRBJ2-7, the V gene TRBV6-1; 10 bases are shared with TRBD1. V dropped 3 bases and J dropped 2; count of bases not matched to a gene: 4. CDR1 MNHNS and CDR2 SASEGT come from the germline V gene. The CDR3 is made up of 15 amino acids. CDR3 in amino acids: CASSDPGQGTYEQYF. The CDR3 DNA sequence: TGTGCCAGCAGTGACCCGGGACAGGGGACCTACGAGCAGTACTTC.

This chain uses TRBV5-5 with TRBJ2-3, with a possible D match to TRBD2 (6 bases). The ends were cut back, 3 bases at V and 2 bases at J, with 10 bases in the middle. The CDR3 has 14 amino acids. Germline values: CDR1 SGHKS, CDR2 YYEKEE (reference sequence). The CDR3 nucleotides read TGTGCCAGCAGCTCGGACTACCTCACAGATACGCAGTATTTT. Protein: CASSSDYLTDTQYF.

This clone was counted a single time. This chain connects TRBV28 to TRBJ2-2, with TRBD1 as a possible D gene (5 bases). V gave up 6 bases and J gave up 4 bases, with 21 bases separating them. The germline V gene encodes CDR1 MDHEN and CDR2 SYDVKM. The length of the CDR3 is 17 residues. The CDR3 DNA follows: TGTGCCAGCAGCACCTGGCGGACACCCCACGGCACCGGGGAGCTGTTTTTT. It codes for CASSTWRTPHGTGELFF.

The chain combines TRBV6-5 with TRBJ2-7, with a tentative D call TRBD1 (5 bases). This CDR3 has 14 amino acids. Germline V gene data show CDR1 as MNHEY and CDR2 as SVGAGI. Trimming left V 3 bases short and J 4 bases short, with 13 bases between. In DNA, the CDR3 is TGTGCCAGCAGTTATAGACAGTCTTTTTACGAGCAGTACTTC. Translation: CASSYRQSFYEQYF.

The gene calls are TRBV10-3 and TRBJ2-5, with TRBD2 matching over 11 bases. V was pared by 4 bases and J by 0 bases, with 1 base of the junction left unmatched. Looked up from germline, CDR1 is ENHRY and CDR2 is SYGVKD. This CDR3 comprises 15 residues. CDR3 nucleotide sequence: TGTGCCATCAGTGTGGGACTAGCGGACCAAGAGACCCAGTACTTC. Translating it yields CAISVGLADQETQYF.

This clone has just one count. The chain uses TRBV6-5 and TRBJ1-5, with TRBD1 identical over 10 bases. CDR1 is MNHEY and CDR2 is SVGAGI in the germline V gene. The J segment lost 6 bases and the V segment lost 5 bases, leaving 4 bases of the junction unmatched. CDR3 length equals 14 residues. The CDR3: CASSPGTGVQPQHF. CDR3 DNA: TGTGCCAGCAGTCCGGGGACAGGGGTTCAGCCCCAGCATTTT.

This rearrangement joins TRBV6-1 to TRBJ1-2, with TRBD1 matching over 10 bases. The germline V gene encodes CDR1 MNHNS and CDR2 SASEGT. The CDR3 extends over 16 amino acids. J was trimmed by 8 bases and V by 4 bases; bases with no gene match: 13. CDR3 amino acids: CASSGLGQGVLLGYTF. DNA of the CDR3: TGTGCCAGCAGTGGGCTTGGACAGGGGGTATTGTTAGGCTACACCTTC.

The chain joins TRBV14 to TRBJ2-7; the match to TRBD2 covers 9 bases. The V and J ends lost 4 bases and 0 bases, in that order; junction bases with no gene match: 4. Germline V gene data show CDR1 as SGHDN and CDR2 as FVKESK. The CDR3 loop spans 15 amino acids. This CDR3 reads CASSPLAGSSYEQYF. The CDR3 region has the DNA TGTGCCAGCAGCCCGCTAGCGGGGTCCTCCTACGAGCAGTACTTC.

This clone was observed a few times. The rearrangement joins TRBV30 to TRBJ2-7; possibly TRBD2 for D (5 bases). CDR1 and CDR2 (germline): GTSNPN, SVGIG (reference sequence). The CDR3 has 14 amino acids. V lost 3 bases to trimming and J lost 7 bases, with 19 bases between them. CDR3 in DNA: TGTGCCTGGAGGGTGGGGAAGGAGACGGGGGAGCAGTACTTC. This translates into CAWRVGKETGEQYF. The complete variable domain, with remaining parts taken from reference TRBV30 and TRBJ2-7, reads SQTIHQWPATLVQPVGSPLSLECTVEGTSNPNLYWYRQAAGRGLQLLFYSVGIGQISSEVPQNLSASRPQDRQFILSSKKLLLSDSGFYLCAWRVGKETGEQYFGPGTRLTVT.

CDR3 in DNA: TGTGCCAGCAGTACCGGGACAGGGGACACTGAAGCTTTCTTT. Translating it yields CASSTGTGDTEAFF. The chain is built from TRBV28 and TRBJ1-1; TRBD1 aligns across 10 bases. Germline-derived CDR1 and CDR2 are MDHEN and SYDVKM. J was trimmed by 3 bases and V by 5 bases; bases with no gene match: 3. There are 14 residues in the CDR3.

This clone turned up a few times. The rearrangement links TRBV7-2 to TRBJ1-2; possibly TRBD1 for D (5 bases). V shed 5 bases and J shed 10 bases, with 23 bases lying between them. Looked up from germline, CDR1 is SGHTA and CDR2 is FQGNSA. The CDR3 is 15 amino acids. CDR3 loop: CASSPMASGDLFYTF. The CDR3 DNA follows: TGTGCCAGCAGCCCAATGGCTTCGGGGGACCTTTTCTACACCTTC.

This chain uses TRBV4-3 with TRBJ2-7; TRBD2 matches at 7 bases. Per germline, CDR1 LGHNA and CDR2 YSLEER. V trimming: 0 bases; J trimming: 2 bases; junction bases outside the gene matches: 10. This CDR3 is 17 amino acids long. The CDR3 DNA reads TGCGCCAGCAGCCAAGATCCCGTACTAGCGACTACCTACGAGCAGTACTTC. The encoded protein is CASSQDPVLATTYEQYF.

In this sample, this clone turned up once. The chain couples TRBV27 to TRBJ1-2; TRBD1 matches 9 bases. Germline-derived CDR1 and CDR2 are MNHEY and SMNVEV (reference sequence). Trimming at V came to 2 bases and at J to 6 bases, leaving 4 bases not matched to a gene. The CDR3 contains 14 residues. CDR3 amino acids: CASSLMGQGNGYTF. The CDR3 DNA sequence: TGTGCCAGCAGTTTAATGGGACAGGGCAATGGCTACACCTTC.

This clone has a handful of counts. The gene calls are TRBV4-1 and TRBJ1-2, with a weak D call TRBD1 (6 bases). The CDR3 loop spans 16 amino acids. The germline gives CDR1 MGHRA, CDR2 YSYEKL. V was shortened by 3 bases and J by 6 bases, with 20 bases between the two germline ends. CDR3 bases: TGCGCCAGCAGCCAGCTCCCCGCATTGGACAGCCATGGCTACACCTTC. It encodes CASSQLPALDSHGYTF.

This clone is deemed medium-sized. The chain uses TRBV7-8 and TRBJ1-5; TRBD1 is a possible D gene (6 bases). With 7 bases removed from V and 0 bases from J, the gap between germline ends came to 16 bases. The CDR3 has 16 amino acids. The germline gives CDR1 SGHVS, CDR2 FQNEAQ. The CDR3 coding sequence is TGTGCCAGCACAGACCGGGACATGGATAGCAATCAGCCCCAGCATTTT. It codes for CASTDRDMDSNQPQHF. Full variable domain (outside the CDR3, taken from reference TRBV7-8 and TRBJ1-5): GAGVSQSPRYKVAKRGQDVALRCDPISGHVSLFWYQQALGQGPEFLTYFQNEAQLDKSGLPSDRFFAERPEGSVSTLKIQRTQQEDSAVYLCASTDRDMDSNQPQHFGDGTRLSIL.

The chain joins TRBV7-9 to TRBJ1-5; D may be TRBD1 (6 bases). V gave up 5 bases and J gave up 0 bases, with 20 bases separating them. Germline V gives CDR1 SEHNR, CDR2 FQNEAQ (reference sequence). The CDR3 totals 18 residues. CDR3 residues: CASSQTKTGPYSNQPQHF. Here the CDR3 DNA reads TGTGCCAGCAGCCAGACGAAAACAGGGCCCTATAGCAATCAGCCCCAGCATTTT.

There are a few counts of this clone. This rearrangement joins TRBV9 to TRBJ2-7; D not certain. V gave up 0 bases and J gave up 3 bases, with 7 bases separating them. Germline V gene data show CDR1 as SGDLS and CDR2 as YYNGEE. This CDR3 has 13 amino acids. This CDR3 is CASSVASNYEQYF. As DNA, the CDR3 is TGTGCCAGCAGCGTAGCGTCTAACTACGAGCAGTACTTC.

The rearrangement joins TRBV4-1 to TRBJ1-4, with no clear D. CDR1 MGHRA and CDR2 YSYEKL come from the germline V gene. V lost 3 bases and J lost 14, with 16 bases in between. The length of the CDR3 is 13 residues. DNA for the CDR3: TGCGCCAGCAGCCATCCCTGGCCCCGCATTCTGTTTTTT. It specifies CASSHPWPRILFF.

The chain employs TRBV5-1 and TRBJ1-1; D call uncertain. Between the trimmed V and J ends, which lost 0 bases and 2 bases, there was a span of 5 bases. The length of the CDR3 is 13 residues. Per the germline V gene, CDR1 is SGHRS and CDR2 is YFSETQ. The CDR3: CASSLVSNTEAFF. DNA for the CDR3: TGCGCCAGCAGCTTGGTATCTAACACTGAAGCTTTCTTT.

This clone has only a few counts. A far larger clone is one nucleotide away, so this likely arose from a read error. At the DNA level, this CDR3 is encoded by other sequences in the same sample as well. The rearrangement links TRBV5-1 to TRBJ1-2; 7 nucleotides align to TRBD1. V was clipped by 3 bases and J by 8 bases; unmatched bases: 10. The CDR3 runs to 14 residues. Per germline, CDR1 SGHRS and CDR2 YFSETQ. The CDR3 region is CASSSNRGGDGYTF. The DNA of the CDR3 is TGCGCCAGCAGCTCGAACAGGGGAGGAGACGGCTACACCTTC.

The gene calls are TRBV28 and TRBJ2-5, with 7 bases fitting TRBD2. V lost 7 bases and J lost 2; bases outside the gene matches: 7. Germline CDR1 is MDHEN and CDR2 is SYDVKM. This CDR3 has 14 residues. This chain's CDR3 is CASKRAGQQETQYF. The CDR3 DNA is TGTGCCAGCAAACGAGCGGGGCAGCAAGAGACCCAGTACTTC.